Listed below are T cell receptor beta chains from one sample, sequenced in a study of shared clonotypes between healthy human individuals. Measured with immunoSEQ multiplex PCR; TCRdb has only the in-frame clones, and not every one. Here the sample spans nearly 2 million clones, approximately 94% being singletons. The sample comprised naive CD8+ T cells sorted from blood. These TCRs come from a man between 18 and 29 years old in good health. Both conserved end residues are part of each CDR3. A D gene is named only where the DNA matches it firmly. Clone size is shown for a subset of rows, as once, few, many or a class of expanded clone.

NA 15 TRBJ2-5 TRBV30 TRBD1 TGTGCCTCCACCGGGGACAGGGGGTACCAAGAGACCCAGTACTTC CASTGDRGYQETQYF
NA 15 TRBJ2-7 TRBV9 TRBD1 TGTGCCAGCAGCGAAGGGACAGACAGAACCTACGAGCAGTACTTC CASSEGTDRTYEQYF
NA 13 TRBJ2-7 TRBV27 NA TGTGCCAGCAGTTCAAGGTCCCGGGGCGAGCAGTACTTC CASSSRSRGEQYF
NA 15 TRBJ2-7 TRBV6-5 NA TGTGCCAGCAGTTACCTAGTCCAGGGTTTCGACGAGCAGTACTTC CASSYLVQGFDEQYF
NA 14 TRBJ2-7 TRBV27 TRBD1 TGTGCCAGCAGTTTGGGACAGGGCTTCTACGAGCAGTACTTC CASSLGQGFYEQYF
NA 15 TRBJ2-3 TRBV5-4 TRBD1 TGTGCCAGCAGCCCGACAGGGTCTTCTGGGGATACGCAGTATTTT CASSPTGSSGDTQYF
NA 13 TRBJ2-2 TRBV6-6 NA TGTGCCAGCAGTCAATACGGGACCGGGGAGCTGTTTTTT CASSQYGTGELFF
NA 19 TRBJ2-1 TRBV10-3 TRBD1 TGTGCCATCAGTTATTCCCGGGACAGGGGCCCGAGCTCCTACAATGAGCAGTTCTTC CAISYSRDRGPSSYNEQFF
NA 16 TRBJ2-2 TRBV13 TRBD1 TGTGCCAGCAGCCCCTCGGGACAGGGTAGATGGGGGGAGCTGTTTTTT CASSPSGQGRWGELFF
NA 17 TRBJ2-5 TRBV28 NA TGTGCCAGCAGTCCCAACCTTCTGGCAGCTAACCAAGAGACCCAGTACTTC CASSPNLLAANQETQYF
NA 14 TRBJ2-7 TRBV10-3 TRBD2 TGTGCCATCAGTGATAGCGGGGGAAGCTACGAGCAGTACTTC CAISDSGGSYEQYF
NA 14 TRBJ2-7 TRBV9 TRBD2 TGTGCCAGCAGCGTAGGCCTAGCGGGGTACGAGCAGTACTTC CASSVGLAGYEQYF
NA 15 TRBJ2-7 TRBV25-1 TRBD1 TGTGCCAGCAGTGAGCCGGGACAGCGCTCCTACGAGCAGTACTTC CASSEPGQRSYEQYF
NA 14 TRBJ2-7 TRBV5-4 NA TGTGCCAGCAGCTTGGGGCCGATCTCCTACGAGCAGTACTTC CASSLGPISYEQYF
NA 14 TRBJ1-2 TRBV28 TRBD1 TGTGCCAGCAGTTCACCCGGGACAGGGCTAGGCTACACCTTC CASSSPGTGLGYTF
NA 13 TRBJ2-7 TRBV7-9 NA TGTGCCAGCAGCTTTGGGGCCTTATACGAGCAGTACTTC CASSFGALYEQYF
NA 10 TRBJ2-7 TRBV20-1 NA TGCAGTGCCCAATCGGGCGAGCAGTACTTC CSAQSGEQYF
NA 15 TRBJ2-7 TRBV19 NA TGTGCCAGTAGTATTCTGGTAGGAGGGGACGACGAGCAGTACTTC CASSILVGGDDEQYF
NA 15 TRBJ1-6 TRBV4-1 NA TGCGCCAGCAGCCAACCGTCCCAGGCGGATTCACCCCTCCACTTT CASSQPSQADSPLHF
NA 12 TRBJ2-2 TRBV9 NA TGTGCCAGCAGTCGGGGGACCGGGGAGCTGTTTTTT CASSRGTGELFF
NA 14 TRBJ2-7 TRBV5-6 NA TGTGCCAGCAGCCAGTTGAGATCCCTCTACGAGCAGTACTTC CASSQLRSLYEQYF
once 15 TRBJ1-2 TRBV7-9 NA TGTGCCAGCAGCTTAGGGGGCGGAGCCGCCGGGGGCTACACCTTC CASSLGGGAAGGYTF
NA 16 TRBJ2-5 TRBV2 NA TGTGCCAGCAGTGAAGTGGTCTGGGGACTCGAAGAGACCCAGTACTTC CASSEVVWGLEETQYF
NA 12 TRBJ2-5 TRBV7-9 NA TGTGCCAGCAGCGTGTCCCAAGAGACCCAGTACTTC CASSVSQETQYF
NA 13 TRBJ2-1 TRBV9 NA TGTGCCAGCAGCGTCGCCTTGCAGGATGAGCAGTTCTTC CASSVALQDEQFF
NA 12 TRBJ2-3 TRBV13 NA TGTGCCAGCAGCCCCAACACGGATACGCAGTATTTT CASSPNTDTQYF
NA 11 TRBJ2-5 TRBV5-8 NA TGTGCCAGCAGCTTGGGAGGGGCCCCTCACTTC CASSLGGAPHF
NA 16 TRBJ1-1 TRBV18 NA TGTGCCAGCTCACCACCCGGCAGGGCTTTGAACACTGAAGCTTTCTTT CASSPPGRALNTEAFF
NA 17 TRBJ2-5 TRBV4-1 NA TGCGCCAGCAGCCTTCTCGTTACTCAGGGGCATGGGGAGACCCAGTACTTC CASSLLVTQGHGETQYF
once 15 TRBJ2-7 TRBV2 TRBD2 TGTGCCAGCAGTGAAGTGGCGGGAGTAGATCCCGAGCAGTACTTC CASSEVAGVDPEQYF
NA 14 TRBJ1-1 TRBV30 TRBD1 TGTGCCTGGAGTGTCCGAGGGGGCCTCACTGAAGCTTTCTTT CAWSVRGGLTEAFF
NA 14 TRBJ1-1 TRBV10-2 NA TGCGCCAGCAGTGAGGGGTATCGGGGAACTGAAGCTTTCTTT CASSEGYRGTEAFF
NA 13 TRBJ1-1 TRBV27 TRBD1 TGTGCCATCGGACAGGGGCCCCTTACTGAAGCTTTCTTT CAIGQGPLTEAFF
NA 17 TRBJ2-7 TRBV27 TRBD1 TGTGCCAGCAGTTTATGGGCGGGACAGGGGTTTTCCTACGAGCAGTACTTC CASSLWAGQGFSYEQYF
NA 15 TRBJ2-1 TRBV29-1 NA TGCAGCGTTGAAGATAGGTGGCGATCGTCGGATGAGCAGTTCTTC CSVEDRWRSSDEQFF
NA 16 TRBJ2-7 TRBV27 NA TGTGCCAGCAGTCTGCAACGAGTACAGGGGGGGAACGAGCAGTACTTC CASSLQRVQGGNEQYF
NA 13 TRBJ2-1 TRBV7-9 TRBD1 TGTGCCAGCAGCGGAGGACAGGGCAATGAGCAGTTCTTC CASSGGQGNEQFF
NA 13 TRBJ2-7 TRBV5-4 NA TGTGCCAGCAGCTCGACGGAATCCTACGAGCAGTACTTC CASSSTESYEQYF
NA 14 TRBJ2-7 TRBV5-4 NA TGTGCCAGCAGCTTGGCCGAGGGCTCCTACGAGCAGTACTTC CASSLAEGSYEQYF
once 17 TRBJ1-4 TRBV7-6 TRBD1 TGTGCCAGCGTCCATAAGGTGGGACAGAAGGGGAATGAAAAACTGTTTTTT CASVHKVGQKGNEKLFF
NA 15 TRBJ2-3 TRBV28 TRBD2 TGTGCCAGCAGCCCAGCGGGGGGGCCGACAGATACGCAGTATTTT CASSPAGGPTDTQYF
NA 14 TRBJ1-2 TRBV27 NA TGTGCCAGCACCAAACTCGACAGGAACTATGGCTACACCTTC CASTKLDRNYGYTF
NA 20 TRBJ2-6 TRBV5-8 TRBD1 TGTGCCAGCAGCTTTAGCGCCCGGGACAGCGGCTTCTCTGGGCCCAACGTCCTGACTTTC CASSFSARDSGFSGPNVLTF
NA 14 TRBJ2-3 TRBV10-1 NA TGCGCCAGCAGTGATGCCAACCGCGCAGATACGCAGTATTTT CASSDANRADTQYF
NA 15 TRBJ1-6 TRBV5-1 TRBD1 TGCGCCAGCAGCTTCCTCGACAGGGGGCAGTCACCCCTCCACTTT CASSFLDRGQSPLHF
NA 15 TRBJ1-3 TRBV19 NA TGTGCCAGTAGTATCTCCGTCCAATCTGGAAACACCATATATTTT CASSISVQSGNTIYF
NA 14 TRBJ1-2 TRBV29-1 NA TGCAGCGTTCCCGCCCCCAGGGATATTGATGGCTACACCTTC CSVPAPRDIDGYTF
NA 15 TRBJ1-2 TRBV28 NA TGTGCCAGCAGTTTCTTCGGGAGGACAGCAGGAGGCTACACCTTC CASSFFGRTAGGYTF
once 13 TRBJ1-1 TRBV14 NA TGTGCCAGCAGCCAAGTGATGGGCACTGAAGCTTTCTTT CASSQVMGTEAFF
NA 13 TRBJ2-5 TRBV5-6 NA TGTGCCAGCAGCTTTGACAGCCAAGAGACCCAGTACTTC CASSFDSQETQYF
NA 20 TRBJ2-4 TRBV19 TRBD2 TGTGCCAGTAGTATTCCCCCTTTGGGACTAGCGGGAGGTTCCAAAAACATTCAGTACTTC CASSIPPLGLAGGSKNIQYF
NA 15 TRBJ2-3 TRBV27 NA TGTGCCAGCAGTTTTGGGACAACTAGCACAGATACGCAGTATTTT CASSFGTTSTDTQYF
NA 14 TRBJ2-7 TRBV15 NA TGTGCCACCAGCAGAGGGTATGGCCAGGACGAGCAGTACTTC CATSRGYGQDEQYF
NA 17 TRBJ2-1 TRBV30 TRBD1 TGTGCCTGGAGAGTAGACAGGGGTCCCCTATCCTACAATGAGCAGTTCTTC CAWRVDRGPLSYNEQFF
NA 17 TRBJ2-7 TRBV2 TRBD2 TGTGCCAGCAGGACAGAACCAGCGGGGCGGGAGGAACGCGAGCAGTACTTC CASRTEPAGREEREQYF
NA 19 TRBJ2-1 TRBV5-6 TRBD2 TGTGCCAGCAGCTTGTGGACTAGCGGGGGGGCGAGCTCCTACAATGAGCAGTTCTTC CASSLWTSGGASSYNEQFF
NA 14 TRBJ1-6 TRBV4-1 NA TGCGCCAGCAGCCAAGACGGGGGAGGTTCACCCCTCCACTTT CASSQDGGGSPLHF